The TCR beta chain described here comes from a study of CD8 T cells in Susac syndrome. Study observations and caveats: Clonal expansion was not seen in any Susac syndrome CD4+ T cell repertoire.

From germline, CDR1 is SEHNR and CDR2 FQNEAQ (reference sequence). This CDR3 has 13 amino acids. The V end lost 8 bases, the J end lost 1 base, and 11 bases lay between the germline ends. The RNA input was about 0.45 to 1 ug, and it was reverse transcribed with random hexamers. TCRdb reprocessed the immunoSEQ multiplex PCR reads with MiXCR, giving one entry per CDR3 protein. The data contain about 94,000 distinct CDR3 sequences, roughly 94% of them singletons. About this clonotype: Antigen unknown.

The sample comprised CD4+ T cells from PBMCs. The receptor was derived from a human donor with Susac syndrome. The rearrangement uses TRBV7-9 and TRBJ1-1; D is unclear. The CDR3 spells CASGPTQNTEAFF. CDR3 DNA sequence: TGTGCCAGCGGCCCGACACAGAACACTGAAGCTTTCTTT.